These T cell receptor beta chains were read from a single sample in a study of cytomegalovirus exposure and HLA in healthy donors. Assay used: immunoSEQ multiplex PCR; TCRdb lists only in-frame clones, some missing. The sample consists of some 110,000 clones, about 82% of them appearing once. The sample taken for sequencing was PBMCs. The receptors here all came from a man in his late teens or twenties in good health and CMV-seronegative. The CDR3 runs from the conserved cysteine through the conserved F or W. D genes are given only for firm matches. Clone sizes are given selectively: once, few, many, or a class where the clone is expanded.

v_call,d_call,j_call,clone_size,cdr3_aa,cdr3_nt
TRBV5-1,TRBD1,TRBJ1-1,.,CASSHGTGGSEAFF,TGCGCCAGCAGCCACGGGACAGGGGGGTCTGAAGCTTTCTTT
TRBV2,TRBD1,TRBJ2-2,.,CASSSDRGTGELFF,TGTGCCAGCAGTTCCGACAGGGGGACCGGGGAGCTGTTTTTT
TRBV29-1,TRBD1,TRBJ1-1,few,CSVGQINTEAFF,TGCAGCGTGGGACAGATTAACACTGAAGCTTTCTTT
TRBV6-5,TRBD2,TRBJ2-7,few,CASRTTSGEQYF,TGTGCCAGCAGGACTACTAGCGGCGAGCAGTACTTC
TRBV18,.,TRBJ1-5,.,CASSPGQSSNQPQHF,TGTGCCAGCTCACCAGGACAGAGCTCTAATCAGCCCCAGCATTTT
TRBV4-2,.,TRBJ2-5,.,CASSQEAGLKGETQYF,TGTGCCAGCAGCCAAGAGGCGGGGCTCAAGGGCGAGACCCAGTACTTC
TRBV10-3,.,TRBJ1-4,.,CAISEYDATGDEKLFF,TGTGCCATCAGTGAGTACGACGCGACAGGAGATGAAAAACTGTTTTTT
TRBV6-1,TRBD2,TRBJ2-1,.,CASSETSGRYNEQFF,TGTGCCAGCAGTGAAACTAGCGGGAGGTACAATGAGCAGTTCTTC
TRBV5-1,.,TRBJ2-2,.,CASSLARAGELFF,TGCGCCAGCAGCTTGGCCAGGGCCGGGGAGCTGTTTTTT
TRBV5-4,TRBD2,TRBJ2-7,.,CASSSPLVGGDEQYF,TGTGCCAGCAGCTCCCCTTTGGTGGGAGGGGACGAGCAGTACTTC
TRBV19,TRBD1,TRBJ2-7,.,CASNPGQGIYEQYF,TGTGCCAGTAATCCGGGACAGGGGATTTACGAGCAGTACTTC
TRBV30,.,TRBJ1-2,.,CAWSKGLGGYTF,TGTGCCTGGAGTAAGGGGCTCGGTGGCTACACCTTC
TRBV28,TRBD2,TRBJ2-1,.,CASRPLANEQFF,TGTGCCAGCAGGCCACTAGCGAATGAGCAGTTCTTC
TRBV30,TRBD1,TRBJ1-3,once,CAWSVQGRNTIYF,TGTGCCTGGAGTGTACAGGGGAGAAACACCATATATTTT
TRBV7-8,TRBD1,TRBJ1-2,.,CASSFPRQGDQDGYTF,TGTGCCAGCAGCTTCCCCCGACAGGGTGATCAGGATGGCTACACCTTC
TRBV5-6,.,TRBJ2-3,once,CASSVQGAFTDTQYF,TGTGCCAGCAGCGTACAGGGAGCGTTCACAGATACGCAGTATTTT
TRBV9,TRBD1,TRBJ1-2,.,CASSVAGTGAPIYGYTF,TGTGCCAGCAGCGTAGCTGGGACAGGGGCCCCGATTTATGGCTACACCTTC
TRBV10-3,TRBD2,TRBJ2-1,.,CAISEGLAGFYNEQFF,TGTGCCATCAGCGAAGGACTAGCGGGGTTTTACAATGAGCAGTTCTTC
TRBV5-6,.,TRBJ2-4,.,CASSSRLPKNIQYF,TGTGCCAGCAGCTCGCGACTACCCAAAAACATTCAGTACTTC
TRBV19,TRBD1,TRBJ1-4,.,CASSRTGMGEKLFF,TGTGCCAGTAGTAGGACAGGGATGGGTGAAAAACTGTTTTTT
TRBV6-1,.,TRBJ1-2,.,CASTAGANYGYTF,TGTGCCAGCACAGCAGGCGCAAACTATGGCTACACCTTC
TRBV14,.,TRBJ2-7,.,CASSRRQARDEQYF,TGTGCCAGCAGCCGCCGACAGGCCAGGGACGAGCAGTACTTC
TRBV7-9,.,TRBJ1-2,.,CASSLAGSLVGYTF,TGTGCCAGCAGCTTAGCGGGGAGTTTGGTCGGCTACACCTTC
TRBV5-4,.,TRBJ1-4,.,CASSKDGGIEKLFF,TGTGCCAGCAGCAAGGACGGGGGAATCGAAAAACTGTTTTTT
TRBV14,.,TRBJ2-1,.,CASSQDSWESYNEQFF,TGTGCCAGCAGCCAAGACTCGTGGGAGTCCTACAATGAGCAGTTCTTC
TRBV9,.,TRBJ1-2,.,CASSVGQGKANYGYTF,TGTGCCAGCAGCGTAGGGCAGGGGAAAGCTAACTATGGCTACACCTTC
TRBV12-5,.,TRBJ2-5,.,CASERGSLQETQYF,TGTGCTAGTGAACGTGGGAGCCTCCAAGAGACCCAGTACTTC
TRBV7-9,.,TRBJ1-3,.,CASSSRPGSGNTIYF,TGTGCCAGCAGCTCCCGACCGGGCTCTGGAAACACCATATATTTT
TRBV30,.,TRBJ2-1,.,CAWSDPGTRLISSYNEQFF,TGTGCCTGGAGTGACCCCGGGACAAGACTCATCAGCTCCTACAATGAGCAGTTCTTC
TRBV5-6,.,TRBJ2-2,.,CASSWRGIANTGELFF,TGTGCCAGCTCGTGGAGGGGTATCGCGAACACCGGGGAGCTGTTTTTT